These T cell receptor beta chains were read from a single sample in a study of T-cell reconstitution after alpha-beta-depleted transplantation in children. TCRdb re-called the PCR reads through MiXCR, storing one row per CDR3 protein. The sample lists about 830,000 distinct CDR3 sequences; 15% to 20% were seen once. The sample consisted of PBMCs, mostly from graft donor cells, taken 360 days after TCRalphabeta/CD19-depleted stem cell transplant. The receptors come from a male patient aged 10 to 17 who had a stem cell transplant for acute lymphoblastic leukemia, so the T cells may come from the graft donor. Both conserved end residues are part of each CDR3. The D gene is left open where the match is weak. Expanded clones are given a class, and other clones once, few, many or no size at all.

V gene	J gene	D gene	clone size	CDR3 DNA	CDR3 protein
TRBV20-1	TRBJ2-7	-	many	TGCAGTGCTCGAGGGCTAGGTCGTAGGTACGAGCAGTACTTC	CSARGLGRRYEQYF
TRBV5-1	TRBJ2-5	TRBD1	-	TGCGCCAGCAGCTTGAATGTCAGGGGGGAGACCCAGTACTTC	CASSLNVRGETQYF
TRBV9	TRBJ2-1	TRBD2	many	TGTGCCAGCAGCGTAATGACTAGCGGGGCCCTCGAGCAGTTCTTC	CASSVMTSGALEQFF
TRBV12-3/TRBV12-4	TRBJ2-1	TRBD2	-	TGTGCCAGTATGGGACTAGCATCTTACAATGAGCAGTTCTTC	CASMGLASYNEQFF
TRBV29-1	TRBJ2-7	-	-	TGCAGCGTGCTGACAGGCGAACACTACGAGCAGTACTTC	CSVLTGEHYEQYF
TRBV29-1	TRBJ2-1	-	many	TGCAGCGACCTTGAGGCGGTGAATGAGCAGTTCTTC	CSDLEAVNEQFF
TRBV3-1	TRBJ2-7	-	-	TGTGCCAGCAGCCAAGAAATTGGACAACAACGCGAGCAGTACTTC	CASSQEIGQQREQYF
TRBV27	TRBJ1-2	-	-	TGTGCCAGCAGTTTTCCCGGGCGAGGCTACACCTTC	CASSFPGRGYTF
TRBV4-2	TRBJ2-7	TRBD2	few	TGTGCCAGCAGCCCCGGACTAGCGAGGGACTACGAGCAGTACTTC	CASSPGLARDYEQYF
TRBV7-3	TRBJ2-1	TRBD2	few	TGTGCCAGCAGCTTAAACCCAGCGGGAGGGTCCTACAATGAGCAGTTCTTC	CASSLNPAGGSYNEQFF
TRBV14	TRBJ2-7	-	few	TGTGCCAGCAGCCAAGAATACGGCAACCCGAACTCCTACGAGCAGTACTTC	CASSQEYGNPNSYEQYF